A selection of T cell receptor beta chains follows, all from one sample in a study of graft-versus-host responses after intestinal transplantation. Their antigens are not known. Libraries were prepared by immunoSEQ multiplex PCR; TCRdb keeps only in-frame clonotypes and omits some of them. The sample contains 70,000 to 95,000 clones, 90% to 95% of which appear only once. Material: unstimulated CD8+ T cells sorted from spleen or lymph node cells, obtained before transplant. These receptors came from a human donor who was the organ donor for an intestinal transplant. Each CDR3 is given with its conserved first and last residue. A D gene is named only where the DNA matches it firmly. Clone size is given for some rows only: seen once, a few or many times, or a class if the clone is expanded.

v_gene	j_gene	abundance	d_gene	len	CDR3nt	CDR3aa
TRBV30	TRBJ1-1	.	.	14	TGTGCCTGGGGGGGAATCGGGGGGAACACTGAAGCTTTCTTT	CAWGGIGGNTEAFF
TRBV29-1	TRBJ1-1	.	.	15	TGCAGCGCTGGAGGTCTAGGGCCAAGGGTCACTGAAGCTTTCTTT	CSAGGLGPRVTEAFF
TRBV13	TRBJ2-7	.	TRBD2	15	TGTGCCAGCAGCTCTCTCACTAGCGGGGGCAACGAGCAGTACTTC	CASSSLTSGGNEQYF
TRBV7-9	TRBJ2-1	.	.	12	TGTGCCAGCCAGGGGTGGCACAGTCAGCAGTTCTTC	CASQGWHSQQFF
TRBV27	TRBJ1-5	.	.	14	TGTGCCAGCAGTTTAGTCCAGGGATATCAGCCCCAGCATTTT	CASSLVQGYQPQHF
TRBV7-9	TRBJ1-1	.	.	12	TGTGCCAGCAGCTGGCCGCTCCCTGAAGCTTTCTTT	CASSWPLPEAFF
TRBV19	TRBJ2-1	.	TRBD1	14	TGTGCCAGTAGTACGGGGACAGGATTAGATGAGCAGTTCTTC	CASSTGTGLDEQFF
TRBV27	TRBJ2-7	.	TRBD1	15	TGTGCCAGCAGTTTATCAAGGACAGGCACCTACGAGCAGTACTTC	CASSLSRTGTYEQYF
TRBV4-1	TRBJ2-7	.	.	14	TGCGCCAGCAGCCAGGAGGGACGCTCCTACGAGCAGTACTTC	CASSQEGRSYEQYF
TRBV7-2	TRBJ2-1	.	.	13	TGTGCCAGCAGCCTAGTCCCATACAATGAGCAGTTCTTC	CASSLVPYNEQFF
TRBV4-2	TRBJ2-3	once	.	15	TGTGCCAGCAGCCTCTTTGGGAGGGGGGTAGATACGCAGTATTTT	CASSLFGRGVDTQYF
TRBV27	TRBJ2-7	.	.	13	TGTGCCAGCAGGCCAGGTTTCACATACGAGCAGTACTTC	CASRPGFTYEQYF
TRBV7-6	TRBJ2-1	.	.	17	TGTGCCAGCAGCTTAGCCCCAGCGGGCAGCTCCTACAATGAGCAGTTCTTC	CASSLAPAGSSYNEQFF
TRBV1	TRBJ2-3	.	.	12	TGCACCAGCAGCCAAGGAGGAGATACGCAGTATTTT	CTSSQGGDTQYF
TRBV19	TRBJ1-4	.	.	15	TGTGCCAGTTGTTCCCCCGCTAACGGGAATGAAAAACTGTTTTTT	CASCSPANGNEKLFF
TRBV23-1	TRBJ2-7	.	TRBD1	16	TGCGCCAGCAGTCTCCGGGACAGGGACGAAAACCACGAGCAGTACTTC	CASSLRDRDENHEQYF
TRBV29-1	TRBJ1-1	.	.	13	TGCAGCGCCCCGGGGGAGGTGAACACTGAAGCTTTCTTT	CSAPGEVNTEAFF
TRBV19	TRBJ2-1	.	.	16	TGTGCCAGTAGTATAGTCCGGCATCATAGGGGTAATGAGCAGTTCTTC	CASSIVRHHRGNEQFF
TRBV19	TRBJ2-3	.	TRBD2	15	TGTGCCAGTAGTATAGCGGCTAGCGGACGAGATACGCAGTATTTT	CASSIAASGRDTQYF
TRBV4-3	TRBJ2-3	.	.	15	TGCGCCAGCAGCCAAGTTCAGCGGCCCACAGATACGCAGTATTTT	CASSQVQRPTDTQYF
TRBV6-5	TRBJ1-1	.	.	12	TGTGCCAGCAGCCCCGGAGGTACTGAAGCTTTCTTT	CASSPGGTEAFF
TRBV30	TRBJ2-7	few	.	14	TGTGCCTGGAGTACTGGGGCAGGGTACTACGAGCAGTACTTC	CAWSTGAGYYEQYF
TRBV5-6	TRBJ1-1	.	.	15	TGTGCCAGCAGCTTGTTAGCGTCCATGAACACTGAAGCTTTCTTT	CASSLLASMNTEAFF
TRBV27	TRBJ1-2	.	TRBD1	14	TGTGCCAGCAGTTACCTCGGACAGGGGTATGGCTACACCTTC	CASSYLGQGYGYTF
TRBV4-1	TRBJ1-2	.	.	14	TGCGCCAGCAGCCCAAGGGGGACCAACTATGGCTACACCTTC	CASSPRGTNYGYTF
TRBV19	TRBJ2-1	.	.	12	TGTGCCAGTAGTATAGGGACTGTTGAGCAGTTCTTC	CASSIGTVEQFF
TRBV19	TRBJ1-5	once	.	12	TGTGCCAGTAGTAACGGCAGGGGCGGGCAGCATTTT	CASSNGRGGQHF
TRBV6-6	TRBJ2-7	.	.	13	TGTGCCAGCAGTTACTGGAAGGGGCTCGAGCAGTACTTC	CASSYWKGLEQYF
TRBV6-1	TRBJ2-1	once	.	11	TGTGCCAGCTGCGATTACAATGAGCAGTTCTTC	CASCDYNEQFF
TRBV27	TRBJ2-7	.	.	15	TGTGCCAGCAGACCCCAACCCGACAGCCGGAACGAGCAGTACTTC	CASRPQPDSRNEQYF
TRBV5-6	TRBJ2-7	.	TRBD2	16	TGTGCCAGCAGCTCCTTAAGGCTAGCGGAGGACTACGAGCAGTACTTC	CASSSLRLAEDYEQYF
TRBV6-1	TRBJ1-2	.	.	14	TGTACCAGCAGTGAAGGGGGGCACGGGTATGGCTACACCTTC	CTSSEGGHGYGYTF
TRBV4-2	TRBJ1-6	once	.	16	TGTGCCAGCAGCCAAGATACGGGACACTGTAATTCACCCCTCCACTTT	CASSQDTGHCNSPLHF
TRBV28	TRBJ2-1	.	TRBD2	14	TGTGCCAGCAGTTCGCGGGAGGCCTACAATGAGCAGTTCTTC	CASSSREAYNEQFF
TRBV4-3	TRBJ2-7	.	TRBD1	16	TGCGCCAGCAGCCCCCGGGGGACAGGAATTCCCTACGAGCAGTACTTC	CASSPRGTGIPYEQYF
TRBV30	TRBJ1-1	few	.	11	TGTGCCTGGAACGGGGGCACTGAAGCTTTCTTT	CAWNGGTEAFF
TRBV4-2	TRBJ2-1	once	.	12	TGTGCCAGCAGCCACCTAGGGGATGAGCAGTTCTTC	CASSHLGDEQFF
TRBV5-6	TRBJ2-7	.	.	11	TGTGCCAGCAGCTTGGCATACGAGCAGTACTTC	CASSLAYEQYF
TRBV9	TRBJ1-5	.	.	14	TGTGCCAGCAGCCCTGAGGGGGGGTACCAGCCCCAGCATTTT	CASSPEGGYQPQHF
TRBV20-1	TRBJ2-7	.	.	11	TGCAGTGCTTTAACAGGTGACGAGCAGTACTTC	CSALTGDEQYF
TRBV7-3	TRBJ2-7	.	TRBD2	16	TGTGCCAGCAGCTTAATAGTGGCTAGCGGGAGCTACGAGCAGTACTTC	CASSLIVASGSYEQYF
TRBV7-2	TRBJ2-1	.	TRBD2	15	TGTGCCAGCAGCTTAGGGACTAGCGCTTACAATGAGCAGTTCTTC	CASSLGTSAYNEQFF
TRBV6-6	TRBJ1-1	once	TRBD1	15	TGTGCCAGCAGCCGAATGGGACAGAAGAACACTGAAGCTTTCTTT	CASSRMGQKNTEAFF
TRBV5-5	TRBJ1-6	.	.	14	TGTGCCAGCAGCTTCCGGGGCTATAATTCACCCCTCCACTTT	CASSFRGYNSPLHF
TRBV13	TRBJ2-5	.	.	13	TGTGCCAGCAGCCCGGACTCTTCGGTGACCCAGTACTTC	CASSPDSSVTQYF
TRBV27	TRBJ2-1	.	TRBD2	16	TGTGCCAGCCGGAGCCTTCTAGCGGGAGTTTTCGATGAGCAGTTCTTC	CASRSLLAGVFDEQFF
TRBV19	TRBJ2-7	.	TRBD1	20	TGTGCCAGTAGTCGAGGCTTGGTGGGGATCACCGGGACAGGGGCGAACGAGCAGTACTTC	CASSRGLVGITGTGANEQYF
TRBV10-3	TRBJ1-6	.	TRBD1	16	TGTGCCTCCAAGGGTCTTAAGGGGGCGATTAATTCACCCCTCCACTTT	CASKGLKGAINSPLHF
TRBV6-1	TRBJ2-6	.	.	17	TGTGCCAGCAGTGAACGACTAGTCCTCTCTGGGGCCAACGTCCTGACTTTC	CASSERLVLSGANVLTF
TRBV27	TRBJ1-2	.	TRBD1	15	TGTGCCAGCAGTTTAGGGGGGACAGGGGGGGAAGGCTACACCTTC	CASSLGGTGGEGYTF
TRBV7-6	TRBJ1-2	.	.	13	TGTGCCAGCAGCTTCCAGGGGTCCTATGGCTACACCTTC	CASSFQGSYGYTF
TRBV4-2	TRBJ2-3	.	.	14	TGTGCCAGCAGCTTCCGGCTAGCATCAGATACGCAGTATTTT	CASSFRLASDTQYF